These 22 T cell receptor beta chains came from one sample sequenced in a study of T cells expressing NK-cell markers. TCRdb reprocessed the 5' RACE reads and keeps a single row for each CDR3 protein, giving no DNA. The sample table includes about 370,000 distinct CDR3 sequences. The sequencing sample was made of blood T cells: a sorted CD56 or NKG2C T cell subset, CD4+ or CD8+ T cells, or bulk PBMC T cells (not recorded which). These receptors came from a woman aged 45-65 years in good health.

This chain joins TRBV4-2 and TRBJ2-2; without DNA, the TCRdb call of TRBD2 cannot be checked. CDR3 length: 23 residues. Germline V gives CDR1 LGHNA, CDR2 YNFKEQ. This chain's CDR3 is CASSQGQGPPGLAGRGNTGELFF.

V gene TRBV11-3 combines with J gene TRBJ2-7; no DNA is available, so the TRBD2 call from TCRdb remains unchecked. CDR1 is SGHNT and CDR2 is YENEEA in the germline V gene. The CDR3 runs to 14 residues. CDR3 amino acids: CASSARDSAYEQYF.

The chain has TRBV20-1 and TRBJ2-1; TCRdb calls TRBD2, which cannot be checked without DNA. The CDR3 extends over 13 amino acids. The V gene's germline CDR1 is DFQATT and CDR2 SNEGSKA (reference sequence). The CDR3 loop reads CSAVLAAGGEQFF.

The CDR3 reads CSARPPFGQREGRDEQFF. This chain uses TRBV20-1 with TRBJ2-1; the TRBD2 assignment by TCRdb is unverifiable without DNA. Germline V gene data show CDR1 as DFQATT and CDR2 as SNEGSKA (reference sequence). The CDR3 contains 18 residues.

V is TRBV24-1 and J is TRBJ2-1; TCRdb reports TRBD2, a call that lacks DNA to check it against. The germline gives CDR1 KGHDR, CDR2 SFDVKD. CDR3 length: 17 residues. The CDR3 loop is CATSALEGLAGNNEQFF.

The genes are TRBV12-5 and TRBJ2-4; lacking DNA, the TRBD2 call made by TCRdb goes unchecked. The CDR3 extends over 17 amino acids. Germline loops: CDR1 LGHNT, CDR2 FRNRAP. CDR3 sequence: CASGLTLTGRDKNIQYF.

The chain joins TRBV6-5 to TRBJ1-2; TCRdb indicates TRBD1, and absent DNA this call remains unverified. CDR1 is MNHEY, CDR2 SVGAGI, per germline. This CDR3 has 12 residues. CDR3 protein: CASSYEGDGYTF.

The chain's CDR3 is CATSRDNLIGSTEAFF. The V and J genes are TRBV15 and TRBJ1-1. The CDR3 covers 16 residues. The germline gives CDR1 LNHNV, CDR2 YYDKDF (reference sequence).

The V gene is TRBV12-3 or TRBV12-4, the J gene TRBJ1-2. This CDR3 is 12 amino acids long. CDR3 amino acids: CASNHGLYGYTF.

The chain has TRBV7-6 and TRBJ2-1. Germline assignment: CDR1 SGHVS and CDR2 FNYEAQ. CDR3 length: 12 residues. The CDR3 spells CASSPKSNEQFF.

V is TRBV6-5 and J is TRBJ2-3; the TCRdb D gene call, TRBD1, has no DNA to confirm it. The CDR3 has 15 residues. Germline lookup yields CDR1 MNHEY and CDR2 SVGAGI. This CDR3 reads CASSDSGTSTDTQYF.

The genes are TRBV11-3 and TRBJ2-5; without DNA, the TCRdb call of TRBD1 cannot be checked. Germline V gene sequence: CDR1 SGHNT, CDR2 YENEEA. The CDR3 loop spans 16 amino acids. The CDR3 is CASSPGGDSKQETQYF. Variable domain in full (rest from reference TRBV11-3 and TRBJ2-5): EAGVVQSPRYKIIEKKQPVAFWCNPISGHNTLYWYLQNLGQGPELLIRYENEEAVDDSQLPKDRFSAERLKGVDSTLKIQPAELGDSAVYLCASSPGGDSKQETQYFGPGTRLLVL.

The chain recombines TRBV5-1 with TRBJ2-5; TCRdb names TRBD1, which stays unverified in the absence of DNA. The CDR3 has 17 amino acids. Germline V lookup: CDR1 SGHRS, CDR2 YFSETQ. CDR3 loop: CASSLGGLKDGAETQYF.

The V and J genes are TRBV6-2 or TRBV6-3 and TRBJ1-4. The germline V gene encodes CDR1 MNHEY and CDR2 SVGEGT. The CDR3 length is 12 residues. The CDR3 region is CASSYEPEKLFF.

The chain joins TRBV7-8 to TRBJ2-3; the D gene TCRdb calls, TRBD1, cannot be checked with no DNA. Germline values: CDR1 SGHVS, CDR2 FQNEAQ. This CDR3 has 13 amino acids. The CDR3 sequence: CASSLEPGATQYF. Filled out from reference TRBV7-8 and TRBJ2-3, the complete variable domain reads GAGVSQSPRYKVAKRGQDVALRCDPISGHVSLFWYQQALGQGPEFLTYFQNEAQLDKSGLPSDRFFAERPEGSVSTLKIQRTQQEDSAVYLCASSLEPGATQYFGPGTRLTVL.

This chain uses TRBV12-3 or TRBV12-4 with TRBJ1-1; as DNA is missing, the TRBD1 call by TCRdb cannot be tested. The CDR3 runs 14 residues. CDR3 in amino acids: CASSPGSIGTEAFF.

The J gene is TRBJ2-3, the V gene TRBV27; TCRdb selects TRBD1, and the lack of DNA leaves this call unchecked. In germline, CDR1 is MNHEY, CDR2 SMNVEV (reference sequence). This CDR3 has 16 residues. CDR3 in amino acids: CASSLSTGAPTDTQYF.

CDR3 sequence: CASSGLAGGPRDTQYF. The rearrangement links TRBV6-2 or TRBV6-3 to TRBJ2-3; TCRdb names TRBD2, which stays unverified in the absence of DNA. This CDR3 is built from 16 residues. CDR1 is MNHEY, CDR2 SVGEGT, per germline.

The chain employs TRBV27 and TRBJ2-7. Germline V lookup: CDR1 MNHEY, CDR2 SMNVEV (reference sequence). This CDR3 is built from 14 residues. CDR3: CASRDHTRPNEQYF.

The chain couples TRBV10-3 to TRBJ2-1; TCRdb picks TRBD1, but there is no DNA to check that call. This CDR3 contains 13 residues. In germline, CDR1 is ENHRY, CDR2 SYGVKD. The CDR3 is CAISGDSYNEQFF.

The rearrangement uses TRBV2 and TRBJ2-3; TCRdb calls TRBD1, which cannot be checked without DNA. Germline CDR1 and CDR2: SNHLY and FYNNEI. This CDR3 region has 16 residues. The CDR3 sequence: CASSLEAGDPHHTQYF.

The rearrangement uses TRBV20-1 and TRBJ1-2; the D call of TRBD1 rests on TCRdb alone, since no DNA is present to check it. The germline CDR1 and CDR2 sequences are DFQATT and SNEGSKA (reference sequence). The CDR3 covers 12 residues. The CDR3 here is CSAQTGDYGYTF.